Presented here are 22 T cell receptor beta chains from one specimen sequenced in a study of T cells in Graves' hyperthyroidism and ophthalmopathy. The investigators amplified TCR beta CDR3 regions from RNA transcripts. First-round RT-PCR of the TCR CDR3 relied on the HTBI primer set. TCRdb called the multiplex PCR reads again in MiXCR, with one record for every CDR3 protein. This sample has more than 500,000 distinct CDR3 sequences, with 14% found just once. Sequencing was performed on blood. The origin of the receptors is a woman in her 40s with Graves' hyperthyroidism.

This chain joins TRBV6-1 and TRBJ1-5; tentatively, D is TRBD1 (6 bases). V was clipped by 5 bases and J by 0 bases, with 11 bases between them. The CDR3 has 15 residues. Germline values: CDR1 MNHNS, CDR2 SASEGT. DNA of the CDR3: TGTGCCAGCAGTCGAGGACAGTATAGCAATCAGCCCCAGCATTTT. This encodes CASSRGQYSNQPQHF.

This clonotype was recorded at least ten times. The chain employs TRBV11-3 and TRBJ2-3; TRBD1 is a possible D gene (5 bases). The ends were cut back, 2 bases at V and 6 bases at J, with 12 bases in the middle. Germline-derived CDR1 and CDR2 are SGHNT and YENEEA. The CDR3 contains 14 residues. As DNA, the CDR3 is TGTGCCAGCAGCTTAATGCAGGGATCGGATACGCAGTATTTT. Its protein is CASSLMQGSDTQYF.

This clonotype has at least ten counts. The chain uses TRBV7-8 and TRBJ2-7; unclear D gene. The germline CDR1 and CDR2 sequences are SGHVS and FQNEAQ. CDR3 length: 13 amino acids. V gave up 3 bases and J gave up 0 bases, with 6 bases separating them. This chain's CDR3 is CASSFHSSYEQYF. The CDR3 DNA reads TGTGCCAGCAGCTTTCATAGCTCCTACGAGCAGTACTTC.

The chain carries TRBV5-1 and TRBJ1-4, with TRBD1 identical over 9 bases. The CDR3 loop spans 16 amino acids. Germline assignment: CDR1 SGHRS and CDR2 YFSETQ. J gave up 1 base and V 4 bases, and 5 bases lay outside the gene matches. CDR3 in amino acids: CASSLSTGGTNEKLFF. CDR3 DNA: TGCGCCAGCAGCCTATCGACAGGGGGAACTAATGAAAAACTGTTTTTT. Combining the CDR3 with reference TRBV5-1 and TRBJ1-4 gives the whole variable domain KAGVTQTPRYLIKTRGQQVTLSCSPISGHRSVSWYQQTPGQGLQFLFEYFSETQRNKGNFPGRFSGRQFSNSRSEMNVSTLELGDSALYLCASSLSTGGTNEKLFFGSGTQLSVL.

The V call is TRBV4-1, the J call TRBJ2-7; 8 bases line up with TRBD2. There are 15 residues in the CDR3. The V gene end was trimmed by 1 base and the J gene end by 3 bases; junction bases not matched to a gene: 5. CDR1 is MGHRA, CDR2 YSYEKL, per germline. The CDR3 sequence is CASSQGAGGIYEQYF. DNA of the CDR3: TGCGCCAGCAGCCAAGGTGCGGGGGGCATCTACGAGCAGTACTTC.

This clonotype was observed a handful of times. This rearrangement joins TRBV28 to TRBJ2-1; TRBD2 matches at 9 bases. Germline-derived CDR1 and CDR2 are MDHEN and SYDVKM. J gave up 7 bases and V 6 bases, and 10 bases lay outside the gene matches. CDR3 length equals 15 residues. The CDR3 coding sequence is TGTGCCAGCAGACAAGCGGGAGGAGGGTTGAATGAGCAGTTCTTC. Amino acid sequence: CASRQAGGGLNEQFF.

The table lists this clonotype with many counts. The genes are TRBV12-3 or TRBV12-4 and TRBJ2-6; tentatively, D is TRBD2 (6 bases). V lost 11 bases to trimming and J lost 4 bases, with 18 bases between them. The CDR3 is 15 residues long. The CDR3, as DNA: TGTGCCGGACGTCCCGGGGGAGGCGGGGCCAACGTCCTGACTTTC. Its translation is CAGRPGGGGANVLTF.

There are many counts of this clonotype. This chain links TRBV11-1 with TRBJ2-7; tentative D call: TRBD2 (6 bases). In germline, CDR1 is SGHAT, CDR2 FQDESV (reference sequence). The CDR3 is made up of 15 amino acids. V was cut by 5 bases and J by 0 bases, with 14 bases left in between. The CDR3 sequence: CASSITGTYSYEQYF. As DNA, the CDR3 is TGTGCCAGCAGCATCACCGGGACTTACTCCTACGAGCAGTACTTC.

This clonotype was seen more than once but under ten times. The V and J genes are TRBV27 and TRBJ2-1; 9 nucleotides agree with TRBD1. CDR1 and CDR2 (germline): MNHEY, SMNVEV (reference sequence). After removal of 7 bases from V and 9 bases from J, the junction contained 7 bases not matched to a gene. The CDR3 runs to 13 residues. As DNA, the CDR3 is TGTGCCAGCACCCCTGACAGGGGGGGTGAGCAGTTCTTC. Protein product: CASTPDRGGEQFF.

This clonotype came up many times. The V call is TRBV28, the J call TRBJ2-7, with D perhaps TRBD1 (5 bases). The CDR3 loop spans 15 amino acids. The V gene's germline CDR1 is MDHEN and CDR2 SYDVKM. With 4 bases removed from V and 3 bases from J, the gap between germline ends came to 16 bases. CDR3 region: CASSSNMGLFYEQYF. The CDR3, as DNA: TGTGCCAGCAGTTCGAACATGGGGCTGTTCTACGAGCAGTACTTC.

The rearrangement uses TRBV29-1 and TRBJ1-5; no clear D gene. The germline V gene has CDR1 SQVTM and CDR2 ANQGSEA. The CDR3 is made up of 12 amino acids. The ends were cut back, 4 bases at V and 1 base at J, with 5 bases in the middle. The CDR3, as DNA: TGCAGCGTTGGATCCAGCAATCAGCCCCAGCATTTT. This gives the protein CSVGSSNQPQHF.

This clonotype has a count of ten or more. The chain recombines TRBV3-1 with TRBJ2-3; 11 bases are a match to TRBD1. Looked up from germline, CDR1 is LGHDT and CDR2 is YNNKEL (reference sequence). V lost 2 bases to trimming and J lost 5 bases; unmatched junction nucleotides: 6. The CDR3 is 16 residues long. CDR3: CASSQRGQGELDTQYF. CDR3 DNA sequence: TGTGCCAGCAGCCAAAGGGGACAGGGGGAACTAGATACGCAGTATTTT.

This clonotype has a count of ten or more. This sequence joins TRBV28 and TRBJ2-1, with no clear D. Germline lookup yields CDR1 MDHEN and CDR2 SYDVKM. Trimming cost V 4 bases and J 4 bases, with 14 bases left between them. The CDR3 has 15 residues. This CDR3 is CASSSPATLYNEQFF. CDR3 nucleotides: TGTGCCAGCAGTTCCCCGGCGACCCTTTACAATGAGCAGTTCTTC.

This clonotype was counted ten times or more. The chain couples TRBV11-1 to TRBJ2-1; TRBD2 matches 8 bases. Germline lookup yields CDR1 SGHAT and CDR2 FQDESV (reference sequence). Trimming removed 4 bases from V and 4 bases from J; junction bases left unmatched: 9. The CDR3 loop spans 16 amino acids. The chain's CDR3 is CASSSPEAGAYNEQFF. In DNA form, the CDR3 reads TGTGCCAGCAGCTCTCCCGAAGCGGGAGCGTACAATGAGCAGTTCTTC.

This clonotype was counted ten times or more. The chain couples TRBV28 to TRBJ2-1; 7 nucleotides align to TRBD2. The CDR3 has 14 residues. Germline trimming cut 10 bases from V and 4 bases from J; bases unmatched to any gene: 10. The germline V gene encodes CDR1 MDHEN and CDR2 SYDVKM. CDR3 DNA sequence: TGTGCCACCTTCGCCGGGACTATTTACAATGAGCAGTTCTTC. Its protein is CATFAGTIYNEQFF.

This sequence joins TRBV29-1 and TRBJ2-5; 11 bases align to TRBD1. Germline V gene data show CDR1 as SQVTM and CDR2 as ANQGSEA. V shed 5 bases and J 2 bases; nucleotides not matched to a gene: 7. The CDR3 has 15 residues. This CDR3 reads CSVNGQGATQETQYF. Written as DNA, the CDR3 is TGCAGCGTTAATGGACAGGGGGCGACGCAAGAGACCCAGTACTTC.

This clonotype was counted a few times. The V gene is TRBV28, the J gene TRBJ1-5; 9 bases are shared with TRBD1. CDR3 length equals 17 residues. Germline-derived CDR1 and CDR2 are MDHEN and SYDVKM. V dropped 9 bases and J dropped 9; count of bases not matched to a gene: 21. DNA for the CDR3: TGTGCCAGTCTCCCATCCGGGACAGGGCCCTTGTTCGTGCCCCAGCATTTT. It codes for CASLPSGTGPLFVPQHF.

This clonotype was found many times. The CDR3 DNA follows: TGTGCCAGCGGCCAGACAGGTTGGGCTTTCTTT. It translates to CASGQTGWAFF. J is TRBJ1-1 and V is TRBV28, with D tentatively TRBD1 (6 bases). The CDR3 totals 11 residues. With 8 bases removed from V and 11 bases from J, the gap between germline ends came to 15 bases. CDR1 MDHEN and CDR2 SYDVKM come from the germline V gene. Full variable domain (outside the CDR3, taken from reference TRBV28 and TRBJ1-1): DVKVTQSSRYLVKRTGEKVFLECVQDMDHENMFWYRQDPGLGLRLIYFSYDVKMKEKGDIPEGYSVSREKKERFSLILESASTNQTSMYLCASGQTGWAFFGQGTRLTVV.

This clonotype was found many times. The chain is built from TRBV5-1 and TRBJ1-4; 8 nucleotides match TRBD1. Germline loops: CDR1 SGHRS, CDR2 YFSETQ. J gave up 0 bases and V 4 bases, and 5 bases lay outside the gene matches. The CDR3 totals 16 residues. This chain's CDR3 is CASSRDRLATNEKLFF. For the CDR3, the DNA is TGCGCCAGCAGCCGGGACAGGCTTGCAACTAATGAAAAACTGTTTTTT.

This clonotype has a count of ten or more. The chain links TRBV28 to TRBJ1-1; TRBD1 matches at 8 bases. The CDR3 spans 14 residues. The V and J ends lost 2 bases and 3 bases, in that order; junction bases with no gene match: 2. The germline gives CDR1 MDHEN, CDR2 SYDVKM. CDR3 loop: CASSLPGGYTEAFF. In DNA, the CDR3 is TGTGCCAGCAGTTTACCAGGGGGCTACACTGAAGCTTTCTTT.

The CDR3 reads CASSYGGFTGNTIYF. CDR3 nucleotide sequence: TGTGCCAGCAGTTACGGGGGCTTTACTGGAAACACCATATATTTT. The chain couples TRBV28 to TRBJ1-3; D perhaps matches TRBD1 (6 bases). This CDR3 contains 15 residues. Between the trimmed V and J ends, which lost 4 bases and 2 bases, there was a span of 12 bases. Looked up from germline, CDR1 is MDHEN and CDR2 is SYDVKM.

There are many counts of this clonotype. This rearrangement joins TRBV3-1 to TRBJ2-1; D not resolved. Trimming shortened V by 2 bases and J by 9 bases, and 14 bases separated the two germline ends. CDR1 and CDR2 from the germline V gene are LGHDT and YNNKEL (reference sequence). This CDR3 comprises 14 residues. Written as DNA, the CDR3 is TGTGCCAGCAGCCAACCCCGAGGACGTCGTGAGCAGTTCTTC. Encoded protein: CASSQPRGRREQFF.